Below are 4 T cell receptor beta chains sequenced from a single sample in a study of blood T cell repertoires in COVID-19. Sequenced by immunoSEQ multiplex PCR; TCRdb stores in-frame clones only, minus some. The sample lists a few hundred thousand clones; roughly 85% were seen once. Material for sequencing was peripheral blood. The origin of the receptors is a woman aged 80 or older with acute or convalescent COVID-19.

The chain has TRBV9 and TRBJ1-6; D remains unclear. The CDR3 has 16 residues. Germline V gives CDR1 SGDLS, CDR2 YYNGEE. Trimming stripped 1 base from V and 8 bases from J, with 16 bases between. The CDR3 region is CASSVNAGSGDSPLHF. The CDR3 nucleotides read TGTGCCAGCAGCGTAAATGCGGGGAGTGGTGATTCACCCCTCCACTTT.

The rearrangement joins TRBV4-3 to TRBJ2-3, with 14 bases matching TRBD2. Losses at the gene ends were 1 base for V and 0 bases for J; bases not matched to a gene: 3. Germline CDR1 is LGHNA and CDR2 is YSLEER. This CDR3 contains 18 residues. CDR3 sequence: CASSQGTSGGSSTDTQYF. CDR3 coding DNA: TGCGCCAGCAGCCAAGGGACTAGCGGGGGGTCTAGCACAGATACGCAGTATTTT.

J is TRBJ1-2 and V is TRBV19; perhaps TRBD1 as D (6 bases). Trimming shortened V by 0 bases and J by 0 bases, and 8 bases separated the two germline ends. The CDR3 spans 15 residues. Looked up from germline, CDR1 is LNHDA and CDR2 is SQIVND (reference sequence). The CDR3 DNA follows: TGTGCCAGTAGTATAGACAGGGGAGCTAACTATGGCTACACCTTC. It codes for CASSIDRGANYGYTF. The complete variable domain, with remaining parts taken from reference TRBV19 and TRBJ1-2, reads DGGITQSPKYLFRKEGQNVTLSCEQNLNHDAMYWYRQDPGQGLRLIYYSQIVNDFQKGDIAEGYSVSREKKESFPLTVTSAQKNPTAFYLCASSIDRGANYGYTFGSGTRLTVV.

The CDR3 here is CASNRTGAWGYTF. The CDR3 DNA reads as TGTGCCAGCAATAGGACAGGGGCTTGGGGCTACACCTTC. V is TRBV27 and J is TRBJ1-2; TRBD1 aligns across 9 bases. The CDR3 length is 13 residues. V lost 7 bases to trimming and J lost 8 bases; unmatched junction nucleotides: 8. Germline V CDR1 and CDR2: MNHEY, SMNVEV (reference sequence).